These T cell receptor beta chains were read from a single sample in a study of blood T cell repertoires in COVID-19. Assay used: immunoSEQ multiplex PCR; TCRdb lists only in-frame clones, some missing. The sample contains 250,000 to 350,000 clones, around 90% of which appear only once. Specimen: peripheral blood. The receptors derive from a man aged 18-30 years with active or convalescent COVID-19. CDR3s include the opening cysteine and the closing phenylalanine or tryptophan. A D gene is named only where the DNA matches it firmly. Only some rows state a clone size, as once, few, many or a class for expanded clones.

cdr3_nt: TGCGCCAGCAGCACGGACAGCTACAATGAGCAGTTCTTC
cdr3_aa: CASSTDSYNEQFF
clone_size: .
d_call: .
v_call: TRBV5-1
j_call: TRBJ2-1

cdr3_nt: TGTGCCAGCAGCTCGGACAGGAGCAATCAGCCCCAGCATTTT
cdr3_aa: CASSSDRSNQPQHF
clone_size: .
d_call: TRBD1
v_call: TRBV7-2
j_call: TRBJ1-5

cdr3_nt: TGTGCCAGCAGCTCTGGAGTAAAACTGTTTTTT
cdr3_aa: CASSSGVKLFF
clone_size: .
d_call: .
v_call: TRBV12-3/TRBV12-4
j_call: TRBJ1-4

cdr3_nt: TGTGCCATCAGTGTGGATCCGCGGGACACCCAGTACTTC
cdr3_aa: CAISVDPRDTQYF
clone_size: .
d_call: .
v_call: TRBV10-3
j_call: TRBJ2-5

cdr3_nt: TGTGCCAGTAGGACTAGCGGGGGTGCACATACGCAGTATTTT
cdr3_aa: CASRTSGGAHTQYF
clone_size: few
d_call: TRBD2
v_call: TRBV19
j_call: TRBJ2-3

cdr3_nt: TGTGCCAGCAGTTCCAGGGTCTGGGGGACTATGTCAACTAATGAAAAACTGTTTTTT
cdr3_aa: CASSSRVWGTMSTNEKLFF
clone_size: .
d_call: .
v_call: TRBV27
j_call: TRBJ1-4

cdr3_nt: TGTGCCAGCAGCCGGACTAGCGGGAGTGTAGCCGGGGAGCTGTTTTTT
cdr3_aa: CASSRTSGSVAGELFF
clone_size: .
d_call: TRBD2
v_call: TRBV7-3
j_call: TRBJ2-2

cdr3_nt: TGTGCCATCAGTGCGGACATTTACAATGAGCAGTTCTTC
cdr3_aa: CAISADIYNEQFF
clone_size: once
d_call: .
v_call: TRBV10-3
j_call: TRBJ2-1

cdr3_nt: TGTGCCAGCAGCCGGACAGGGGTGAGAAGCTCCTACGAGCAGTACTTC
cdr3_aa: CASSRTGVRSSYEQYF
clone_size: .
d_call: TRBD1
v_call: TRBV3-1/TRBV3-2
j_call: TRBJ2-7

cdr3_nt: TGTGCCAGCACCCCTGGGGAAGGGAGGGGGAACACTGAAGCTTTCTTT
cdr3_aa: CASTPGEGRGNTEAFF
clone_size: .
d_call: .
v_call: TRBV2
j_call: TRBJ1-1

cdr3_nt: TGTGCCAGCAGTTTCGGGACAGGGGGCGAGCAGTACTTC
cdr3_aa: CASSFGTGGEQYF
clone_size: .
d_call: TRBD1
v_call: TRBV12-3/TRBV12-4
j_call: TRBJ2-7

cdr3_nt: TGTGCCACCAGCACCAGGGGCTATGGCTACACCTTC
cdr3_aa: CATSTRGYGYTF
clone_size: .
d_call: .
v_call: TRBV15
j_call: TRBJ1-2

cdr3_nt: TGCGCCAGCAGCCCAAGCGACAGGTACTCTGGAAACACCATATATTTT
cdr3_aa: CASSPSDRYSGNTIYF
clone_size: .
d_call: .
v_call: TRBV5-1
j_call: TRBJ1-3

cdr3_nt: TGTGCCAGCAGCGCCCCAGCGCCCGGTGAAGCTTTCTTT
cdr3_aa: CASSAPAPGEAFF
clone_size: .
d_call: .
v_call: TRBV9
j_call: TRBJ1-1

cdr3_nt: TGTGCCAGCAGTCCCCGTGCTAGCGGATACAATGAGCAGTTCTTC
cdr3_aa: CASSPRASGYNEQFF
clone_size: once
d_call: TRBD2
v_call: TRBV6-2/TRBV6-3
j_call: TRBJ2-1

cdr3_nt: TGCAGCGTTTCGGAGGGATCGGGCGAGGGCTACACCTTC
cdr3_aa: CSVSEGSGEGYTF
clone_size: .
d_call: .
v_call: TRBV29-1
j_call: TRBJ1-2

cdr3_nt: TGCGCCAGCAGCATTCTAGCGGGGGGGCTCACAGATACGCAGTATTTT
cdr3_aa: CASSILAGGLTDTQYF
clone_size: .
d_call: TRBD2
v_call: TRBV4-1
j_call: TRBJ2-3

cdr3_nt: TGCGCCAGCAGCCACCAGACAGGGTTGAACACTGAAGCTTTCTTT
cdr3_aa: CASSHQTGLNTEAFF
clone_size: .
d_call: TRBD1
v_call: TRBV4-1
j_call: TRBJ1-1

cdr3_nt: TGTGCCAGCAGCGGACAGGGCGCGGAGGGTCTGTTTTTT
cdr3_aa: CASSGQGAEGLFF
clone_size: .
d_call: TRBD1
v_call: TRBV27
j_call: TRBJ1-4

cdr3_nt: TGCGCCAGCAGCCAAGGCTTGCGTTTCGAGCAGTACTTC
cdr3_aa: CASSQGLRFEQYF
clone_size: .
d_call: .
v_call: TRBV4-1
j_call: TRBJ2-7

cdr3_nt: TGTGCCAGCAGCTTAGCGCCGGCTAGCCAAGAGACCCAGTACTTC
cdr3_aa: CASSLAPASQETQYF
clone_size: few
d_call: .
v_call: TRBV7-2
j_call: TRBJ2-5

cdr3_nt: TGCGCCAGCAGCCAACGCCGGGACAGGGACCAGCCCCAGCATTTT
cdr3_aa: CASSQRRDRDQPQHF
clone_size: .
d_call: TRBD1
v_call: TRBV4-3
j_call: TRBJ1-5

cdr3_nt: TGTGCCAGCAGCCAAGCCGAGACAGCCGCCTACGAGCAGTACTTC
cdr3_aa: CASSQAETAAYEQYF
clone_size: few
d_call: .
v_call: TRBV3-1/TRBV3-2
j_call: TRBJ2-7

cdr3_nt: TGCAGTGCTAGTAGGGGGTTCTCTGGAAACACCATATATTTT
cdr3_aa: CSASRGFSGNTIYF
clone_size: .
d_call: .
v_call: TRBV20-1
j_call: TRBJ1-3

cdr3_nt: TGTGCCAGCAGTTACGGGCAGGGGTACGCTGAAGCTTTCTTT
cdr3_aa: CASSYGQGYAEAFF
clone_size: once
d_call: .
v_call: TRBV6-5
j_call: TRBJ1-1

cdr3_nt: TGCGCCAGCAGCTTGGAGGGGATGAACACTGAAGCTTTCTTT
cdr3_aa: CASSLEGMNTEAFF
clone_size: .
d_call: .
v_call: TRBV5-1
j_call: TRBJ1-1

cdr3_nt: TGCGCCAGCAGCCTAATTTGGGACAGGGGTTACGAGCAGTACTTC
cdr3_aa: CASSLIWDRGYEQYF
clone_size: once
d_call: TRBD1
v_call: TRBV4-3
j_call: TRBJ2-7

cdr3_nt: TGTGCCAGCAGTGAAGCGCTGTACTCAGGCTCCTATGGCTACACCTTC
cdr3_aa: CASSEALYSGSYGYTF
clone_size: .
d_call: .
v_call: TRBV6-1
j_call: TRBJ1-2

cdr3_nt: TGTGCCAGCAGCCTTTTTGGGACAGGGGAGATAAACACCTTC
cdr3_aa: CASSLFGTGEINTF
clone_size: .
d_call: TRBD1
v_call: TRBV7-9
j_call: TRBJ1-2

cdr3_nt: TGTGCCAGCTGCGACTCCCCGGCTTTGAATCGTCCCCTCCACTTT
cdr3_aa: CASCDSPALNRPLHF
clone_size: .
d_call: .
v_call: TRBV18
j_call: TRBJ1-6

cdr3_nt: TGTGCCACAAAACAGCATCTTGTCAGGCAAGAGCCCCAGCATTTT
cdr3_aa: CATKQHLVRQEPQHF
clone_size: .
d_call: .
v_call: TRBV6-5
j_call: TRBJ1-5

cdr3_nt: TGCGCCAGCAGCCTCAGTAGACAGTCCGATCAGCCCCAGCATTTT
cdr3_aa: CASSLSRQSDQPQHF
clone_size: .
d_call: .
v_call: TRBV4-1
j_call: TRBJ1-5

cdr3_nt: TGCGCCAGCAGCCAAAAGCGGGGGGGCCGCACAGATACGCAGTATTTT
cdr3_aa: CASSQKRGGRTDTQYF
clone_size: .
d_call: TRBD2
v_call: TRBV5-1
j_call: TRBJ2-3

cdr3_nt: TGTGCCAGCAGCCCACAGGGCCTTAGTTCCTACGAGCAGTACTTC
cdr3_aa: CASSPQGLSSYEQYF
clone_size: .
d_call: .
v_call: TRBV9
j_call: TRBJ2-7

cdr3_nt: TGTGCCAGCAGCTTCGTGACAGGGGCCAATCAGCCCCAGCATTTT
cdr3_aa: CASSFVTGANQPQHF
clone_size: .
d_call: TRBD1
v_call: TRBV7-2
j_call: TRBJ1-5

cdr3_nt: TGCGCCAGCAGCTTGGGGCACTCTGGGGCCAACGTCCTGACTTTC
cdr3_aa: CASSLGHSGANVLTF
clone_size: .
d_call: .
v_call: TRBV5-1
j_call: TRBJ2-6

cdr3_nt: TGTGCCAGCAGGGGACTAGCGGGGGTACAAGAGACCCAGTACTTC
cdr3_aa: CASRGLAGVQETQYF
clone_size: few
d_call: TRBD2
v_call: TRBV7-9
j_call: TRBJ2-5

cdr3_nt: TGTGCCATTGGAGACAGGGGCAATTCACCCCTCCACTTT
cdr3_aa: CAIGDRGNSPLHF
clone_size: once
d_call: TRBD1
v_call: TRBV19
j_call: TRBJ1-6